Listed here is a single TCR beta chain. Its antigen remains unknown. The data were obtained in a study of vaccination effects on CD4 cells after COVID-19. Prior to sequencing, the ViraFEST assay stimulated PBMC with viral peptide pools, which expanded the antigen-specific CD4+ T cells. Following 10 days of culture, CD4+ T cells were isolated. Participants each got two BNT162b2 or mRNA-1273 vaccine doses. CDR1 is SGHTA, CDR2 FQGNSA, per germline. V gave up 1 base and J gave up 2 bases, with 12 bases separating them. The CDR3 sequence is 16 residues long. Sequenced by immunoSEQ multiplex PCR; TCRdb stores in-frame clones only, minus some. The repertoire includes over 50,000 clones, around 73% of them detected once, and around 1.2% sits in the top ten.

The material was CD4+ T cells from PBMCs cultured with HCoV-229E spike peptides, obtained after COVID-19 vaccination. The receptor was isolated from a human donor who received a COVID-19 vaccine. The V call is TRBV7-2, the J call TRBJ1-5; D is unresolved. The CDR3 region is CASSLEGQVGNQPQHF. As DNA, the CDR3 is TGTGCCAGCAGCTTAGAAGGGCAGGTTGGCAATCAGCCCCAGCATTTT.